This TCR beta chain was sequenced during a study of OX40 agonist ivuxolimab in advanced cancers. Study details: As their treatment, patients were administered ivuxolimab, an agonistic anti-OX40 (CD134) antibody. Each patient was given ivuxolimab into a vein every 2 weeks, at 0.01 to 10 mg/kg. Patients in dose escalation had liver, melanoma, kidney or head and neck cancers.

Germline V gene lookup returns CDR1 SGHNT and CDR2 YYREEE (reference sequence). The CDR3 covers 15 residues. The V gene end was trimmed by 0 bases and the J gene end by 7 bases; junction bases not matched to a gene: 2. Sequenced by immunoSEQ multiplex PCR; TCRdb stores in-frame clones only, minus some. The sample shows 35,000 to 45,000 clones, 82% of them seen only once. The source is an adult with an advanced solid tumor such as melanoma, head and neck, liver or kidney cancer. Sequenced material: CD4+ or CD8+ T cells sorted from blood, taken in a trial of the OX40 agonist ivuxolimab. The chain is built from TRBV5-4 and TRBJ2-2, with TRBD2 matching over 11 bases. For the CDR3, the DNA is TGTGCCAGCAGCTTGGTAGCGGGAGGGAGCGGGGAGCTGTTTTTT. This gives the protein CASSLVAGGSGELFF.